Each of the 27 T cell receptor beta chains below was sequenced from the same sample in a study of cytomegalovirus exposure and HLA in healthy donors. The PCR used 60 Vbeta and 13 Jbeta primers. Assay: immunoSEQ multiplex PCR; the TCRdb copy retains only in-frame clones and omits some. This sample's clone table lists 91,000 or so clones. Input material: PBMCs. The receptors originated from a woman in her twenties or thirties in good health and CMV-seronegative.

The CDR3 spells CASSAPGADEQFF. The CDR3 region has the DNA TGTGCCAGCAGCGCCCCGGGAGCTGATGAGCAGTTCTTC. The rearrangement joins TRBV5-4 to TRBJ2-1; TRBD2 might be the D (6 bases). The CDR3 totals 13 residues. The V end was cut by 4 bases, the J end by 8 bases, with 13 bases between. Looked up from germline, CDR1 is SGHNT and CDR2 is YYREEE (reference sequence).

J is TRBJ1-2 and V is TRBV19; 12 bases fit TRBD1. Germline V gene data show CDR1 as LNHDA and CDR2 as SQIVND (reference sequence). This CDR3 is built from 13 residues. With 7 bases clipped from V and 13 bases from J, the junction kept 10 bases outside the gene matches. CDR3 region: CASIYRDRGRITF. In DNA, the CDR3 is TGTGCCAGTATTTACCGGGACAGGGGGCGCATCACCTTC. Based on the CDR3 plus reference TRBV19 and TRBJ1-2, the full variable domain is DGGITQSPKYLFRKEGQNVTLSCEQNLNHDAMYWYRQDPGQGLRLIYYSQIVNDFQKGDIAEGYSVSREKKESFPLTVTSAQKNPTAFYLCASIYRDRGRITFGSGTRLTVV.

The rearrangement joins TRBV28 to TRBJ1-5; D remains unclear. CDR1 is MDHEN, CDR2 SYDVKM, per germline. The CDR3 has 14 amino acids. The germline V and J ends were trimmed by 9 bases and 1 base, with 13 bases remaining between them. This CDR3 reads CASKKTRSNQPQHF. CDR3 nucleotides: TGTGCCAGTAAAAAGACGAGGAGCAATCAGCCCCAGCATTTT. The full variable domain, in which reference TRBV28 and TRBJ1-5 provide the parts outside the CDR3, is DVKVTQSSRYLVKRTGEKVFLECVQDMDHENMFWYRQDPGLGLRLIYFSYDVKMKEKGDIPEGYSVSREKKERFSLILESASTNQTSMYLCASKKTRSNQPQHFGDGTRLSIL.

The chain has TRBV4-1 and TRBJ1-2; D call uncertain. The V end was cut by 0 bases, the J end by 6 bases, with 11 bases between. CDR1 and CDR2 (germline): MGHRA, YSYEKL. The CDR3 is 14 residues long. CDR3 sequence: CASSQDPGLHGYTF. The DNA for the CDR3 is TGCGCCAGCAGCCAAGACCCCGGGTTGCATGGCTACACCTTC.

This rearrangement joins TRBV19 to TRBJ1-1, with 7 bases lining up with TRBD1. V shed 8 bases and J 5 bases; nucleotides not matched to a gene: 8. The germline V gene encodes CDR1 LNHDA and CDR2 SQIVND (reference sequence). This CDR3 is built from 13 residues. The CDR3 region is CASLRQGETEAFF. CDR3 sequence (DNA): TGTGCCAGTCTCAGACAGGGAGAGACTGAAGCTTTCTTT.

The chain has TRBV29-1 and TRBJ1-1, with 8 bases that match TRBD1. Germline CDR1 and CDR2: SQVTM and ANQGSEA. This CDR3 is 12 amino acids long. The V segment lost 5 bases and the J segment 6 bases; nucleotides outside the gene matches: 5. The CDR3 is CSVPQGGAEAFF. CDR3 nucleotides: TGCAGCGTTCCACAGGGGGGCGCTGAAGCTTTCTTT.

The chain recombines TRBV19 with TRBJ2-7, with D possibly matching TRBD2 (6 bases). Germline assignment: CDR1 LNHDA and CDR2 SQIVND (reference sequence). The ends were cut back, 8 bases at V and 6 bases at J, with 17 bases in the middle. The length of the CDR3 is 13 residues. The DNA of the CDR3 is TGTGCCAGTCGCCCGGCGGGGTACCTCGAGCAGTACTTC. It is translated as CASRPAGYLEQYF.

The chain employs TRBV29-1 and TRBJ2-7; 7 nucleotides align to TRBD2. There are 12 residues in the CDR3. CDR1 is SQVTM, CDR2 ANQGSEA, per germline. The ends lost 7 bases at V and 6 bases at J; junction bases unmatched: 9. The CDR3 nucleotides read TGCAGCGCAACAATGGGAGGGCTCGAGCAGTACTTC. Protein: CSATMGGLEQYF.

In DNA form, the CDR3 reads TGCAGCGTTGACAAGAACACCGGGGAGCTGTTTTTT. This sequence encodes CSVDKNTGELFF. The chain recombines TRBV29-1 with TRBJ2-2; D call uncertain. V dropped 3 bases and J dropped 1 base, with 3 bases sitting between them. Germline assignment: CDR1 SQVTM and CDR2 ANQGSEA. The CDR3 loop spans 12 amino acids.

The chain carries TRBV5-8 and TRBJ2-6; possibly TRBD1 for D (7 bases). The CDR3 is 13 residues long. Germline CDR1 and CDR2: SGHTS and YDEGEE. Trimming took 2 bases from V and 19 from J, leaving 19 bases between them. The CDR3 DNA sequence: TGTGCCAGCAGCTTCAGGCAGGGGGGTGTTCAAACTTTC. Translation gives CASSFRQGGVQTF.

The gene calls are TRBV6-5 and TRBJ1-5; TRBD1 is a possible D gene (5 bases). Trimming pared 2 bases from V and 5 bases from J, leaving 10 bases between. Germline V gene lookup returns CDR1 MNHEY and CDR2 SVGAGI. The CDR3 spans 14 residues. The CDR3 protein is CASSYDAGHQPQHF. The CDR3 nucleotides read TGTGCCAGCAGTTACGATGCGGGGCATCAGCCCCAGCATTTT.

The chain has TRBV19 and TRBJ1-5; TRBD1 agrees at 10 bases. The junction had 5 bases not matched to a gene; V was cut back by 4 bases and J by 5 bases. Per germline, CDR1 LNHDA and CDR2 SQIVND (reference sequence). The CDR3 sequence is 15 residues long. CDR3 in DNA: TGTGCCAGTAGTACCCCCGGGACAGGGGATCAGCCCCAGCATTTT. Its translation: CASSTPGTGDQPQHF.

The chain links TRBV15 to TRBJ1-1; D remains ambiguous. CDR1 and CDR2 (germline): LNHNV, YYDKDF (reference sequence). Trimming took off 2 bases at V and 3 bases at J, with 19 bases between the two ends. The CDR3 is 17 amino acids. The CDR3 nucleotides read TGTGCCACCAGCAGACTGTCCTCACACAGTTTTGACACTGAAGCTTTCTTT. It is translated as CATSRLSSHSFDTEAFF.

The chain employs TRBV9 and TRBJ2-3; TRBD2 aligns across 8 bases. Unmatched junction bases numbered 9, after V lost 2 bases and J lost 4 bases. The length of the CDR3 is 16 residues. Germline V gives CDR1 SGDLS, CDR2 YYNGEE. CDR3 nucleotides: TGTGCCAGCAGCGTGGCAGCGGGGGAGGGTCCAGATACGCAGTATTTT. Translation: CASSVAAGEGPDTQYF.

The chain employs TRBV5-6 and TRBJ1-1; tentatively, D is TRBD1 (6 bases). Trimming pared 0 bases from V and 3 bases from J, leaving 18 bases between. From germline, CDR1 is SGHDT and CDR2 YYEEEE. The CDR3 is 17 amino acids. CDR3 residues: CASSLVRGGPFDTEAFF. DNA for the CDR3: TGTGCCAGCAGCTTGGTCCGCGGGGGCCCATTCGACACTGAAGCTTTCTTT.

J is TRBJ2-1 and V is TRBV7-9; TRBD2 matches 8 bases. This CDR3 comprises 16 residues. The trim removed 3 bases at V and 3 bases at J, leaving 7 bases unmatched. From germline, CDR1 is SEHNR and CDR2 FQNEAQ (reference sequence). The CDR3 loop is CASSLLAGGYYNEQFF. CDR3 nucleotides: TGTGCCAGCAGCTTGCTTGCGGGGGGTTACTACAATGAGCAGTTCTTC.

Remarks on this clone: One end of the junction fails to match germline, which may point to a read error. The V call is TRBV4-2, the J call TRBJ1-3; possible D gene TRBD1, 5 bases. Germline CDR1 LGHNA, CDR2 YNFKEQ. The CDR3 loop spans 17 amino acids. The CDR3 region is CASSEETDRIPGNTIYF. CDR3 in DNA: TGTGCCAGCAGCGAAGAGACAGACCGTATTCCTGGAAACACCATATATTTT.

The CDR3 reads CASRRSMNTEAFF. The DNA for the CDR3 is TGTGCCAGCAGGAGAAGCATGAACACTGAAGCTTTCTTT. The chain couples TRBV28 to TRBJ1-1; D remains unclear. Trimming left V 6 bases short and J 0 bases short, with 8 bases between. Germline CDR1 MDHEN, CDR2 SYDVKM. There are 13 residues in the CDR3.

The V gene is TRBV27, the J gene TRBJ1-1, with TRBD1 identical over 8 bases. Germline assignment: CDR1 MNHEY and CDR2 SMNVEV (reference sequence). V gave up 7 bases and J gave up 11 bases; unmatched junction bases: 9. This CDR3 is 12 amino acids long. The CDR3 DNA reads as TGTGCCAGCAAAGGCTTACAGGGGGAGGCTTTCTTT. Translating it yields CASKGLQGEAFF.

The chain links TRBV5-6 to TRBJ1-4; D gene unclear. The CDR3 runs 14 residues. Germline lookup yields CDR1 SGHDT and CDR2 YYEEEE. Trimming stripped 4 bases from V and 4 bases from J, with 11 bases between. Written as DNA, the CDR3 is TGTGCCAGCAGCCCGGGTCCTCTTAATGAAAAACTGTTTTTT. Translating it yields CASSPGPLNEKLFF.

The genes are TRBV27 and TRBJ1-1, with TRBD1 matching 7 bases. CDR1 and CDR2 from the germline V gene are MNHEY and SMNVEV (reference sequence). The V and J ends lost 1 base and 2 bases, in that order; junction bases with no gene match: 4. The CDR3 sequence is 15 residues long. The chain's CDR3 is CASSLFTGVNTEAFF. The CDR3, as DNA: TGTGCCAGCAGTTTATTCACAGGGGTTAACACTGAAGCTTTCTTT.

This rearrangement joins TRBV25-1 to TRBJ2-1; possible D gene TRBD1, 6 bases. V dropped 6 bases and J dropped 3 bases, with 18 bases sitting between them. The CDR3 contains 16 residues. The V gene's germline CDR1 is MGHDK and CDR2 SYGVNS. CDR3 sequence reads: CASRVHKQGNYNEQFF. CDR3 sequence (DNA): TGTGCCAGCAGGGTACACAAACAGGGCAACTACAATGAGCAGTTCTTC.

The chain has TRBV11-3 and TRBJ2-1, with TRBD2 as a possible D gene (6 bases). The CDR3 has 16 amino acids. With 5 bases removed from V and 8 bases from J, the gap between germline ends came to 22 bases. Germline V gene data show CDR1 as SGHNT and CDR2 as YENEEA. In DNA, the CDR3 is TGTGCCAGCAGCCCATACTCCGGGACTCAGAGGGATGAGCAGTTCTTC. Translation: CASSPYSGTQRDEQFF.

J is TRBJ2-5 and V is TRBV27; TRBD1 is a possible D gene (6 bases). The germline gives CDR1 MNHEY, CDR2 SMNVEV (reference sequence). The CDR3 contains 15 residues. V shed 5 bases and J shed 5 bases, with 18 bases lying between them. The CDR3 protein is CASSDRGLRGETQYF. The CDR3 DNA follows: TGTGCCAGCAGTGATCGCGGCCTTAGGGGGGAGACCCAGTACTTC.

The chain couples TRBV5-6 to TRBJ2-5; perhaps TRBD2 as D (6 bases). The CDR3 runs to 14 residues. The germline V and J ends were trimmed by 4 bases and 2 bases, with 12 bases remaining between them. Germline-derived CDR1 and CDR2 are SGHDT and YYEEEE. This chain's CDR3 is CASSRPGVQETQYF. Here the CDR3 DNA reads TGTGCCAGCAGCCGGCCGGGAGTACAAGAGACCCAGTACTTC.

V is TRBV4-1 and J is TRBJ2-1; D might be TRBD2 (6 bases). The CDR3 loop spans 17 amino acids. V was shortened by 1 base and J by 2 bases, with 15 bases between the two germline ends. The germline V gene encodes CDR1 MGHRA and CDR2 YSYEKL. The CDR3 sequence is CASSQVHNGGPYNEQFF. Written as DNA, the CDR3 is TGCGCCAGCAGCCAAGTTCATAACGGGGGACCCTACAATGAGCAGTTCTTC.

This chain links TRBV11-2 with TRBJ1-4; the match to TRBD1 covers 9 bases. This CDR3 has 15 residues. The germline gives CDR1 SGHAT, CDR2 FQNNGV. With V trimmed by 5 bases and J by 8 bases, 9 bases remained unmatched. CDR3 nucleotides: TGTGCCAGCAGCCTCCGTGGGACAGGGAGGGAAAAACTGTTTTTT. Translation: CASSLRGTGREKLFF.